This T cell receptor (beta chain) was obtained from a study of PD-1 blockade in classical Hodgkin lymphoma (dated by TCRdb to about 2020). The study in broad terms: Nivolumab dosing was 3 mg/kg intravenously every 2 weeks, continuing until either disease progression or unacceptable toxicity. The study used TCR beta sequencing and CyTOF to define a peripheral blood immune signature of response to PD-1 blockade in classical Hodgkin lymphoma.

The Qiagen DNeasy kit was used to extract genomic DNA from unsorted PBMCs and from the negatively selected CD4+ and CD8+ fractions. TCR beta CDR3 regions were subjected to amplification by immunoSEQ multiplex PCR with primers that anneal to V and J segments. A synthetic immune receptor repertoire was used to minimize amplification bias, and any residual bias was removed computationally once sequencing was done. As for how the authors treated the data: Custom Python scripts were used to quantify repertoire diversity as the Shannon entropy index. Unsorted, CD4+ and CD8+ repertoires were examined separately, except in combined analyses, for which CD4+ and CD8+ sequences were merged in silico. A clone counted as expanded when the clone's frequency after treatment rose at least 2-fold relative to C1D1, and clones undetected at baseline were given a pseudocount of 0.5. Singleton clones were defined as clones with 0 or 1 copy at C1D1, and non-singleton clones were defined as clones with 2 or more copies. By matching protein sequences in sorted samples from the same patient, clones expanded in unsorted samples were annotated as CD4+, CD8+ or unknown. Wilcoxon tests were applied to paired samples to test diversity changes from C1D1 to C4D1. TCRdb stores this immuneACCESS table with in-frame sequences only. Part of the clones is absent; in the studies checked, under half of the shortfall reflects unresolved V genes, and no reason is known for the rest. That table supplies the V and J calls and clone size; D and trimming were determined from the DNA. Present in this sample are 45,000 to 50,000 clones, 60% to 85% of which were seen just once. The ten top clones hold roughly 22% of the sample.

With respect to this clone: Its antigen target is currently unknown. Base qualities are not recorded, but no much larger clone differs from it by a single base.

Study-wide findings and limitations: Lower diversity was seen in patients whose nivolumab began less than 1 year after ASCT, and these patients were left out of later analyses so that immune reconstitution would not confound the results. Trial patients with a complete response had baseline diversity similar to that of newly diagnosed patients, while partial responders and progressors had significantly lower diversity. By C4D1, a significant rise was seen in CD4+ TCR diversity but not in CD8+ TCR diversity (p=0.0027 vs p=0.16), and the rise was most apparent among complete responders (p=0.02). Baseline TCR diversity was reported to be lower in newly diagnosed patients than in healthy donors, and even lower in relapsed/refractory patients. The study covered only a single clinical trial cohort, and the causes of the repertoire differences, possibly disease activity or prior therapy, were still not defined.

The time point label, as the study defines it: cycle 2 day 1 (C2D1) of nivolumab. Relapse after autologous stem cell transplantation had occurred in all trial patients, and cohorts A, B and C were distinguished by prior brentuximab vedotin exposure. The trial cohort was composed of approximately 60 patients with relapsed/refractory classical Hodgkin lymphoma, for whom complete response, partial response or progressive disease was recorded as best overall response. In the multi-cohort phase II CheckMate 205 trial, trial patients received single-agent nivolumab. Best overall response was determined by an independent review committee according to the 2007 International Working Group response criteria. Trial PBMCs were collected just before the start of nivolumab (C1D1) and during therapy at cycle 2 day 1 and cycle 4 day 1. Peripheral blood was collected in 8 mL Vacutainer Cell Preparation Tubes, from which PBMCs were isolated by centrifugation and then cryopreserved.

This clonotype was obtained from a human donor with classical Hodgkin lymphoma. The sequencing used peripheral blood mononuclear cells (PBMCs), collected before the second cycle of nivolumab.

Read as DNA, the sequence is TGTGCCAGCAGCTTAGCACGCTACAATGAGCAGTTCTTC. It translates as CASSLARYNEQFF. This chain is built from TRBV7-2 and TRBJ2-1; confidence is insufficient to name the D gene. Reading the germline V gene gives CDR1 SGHTA and CDR2 FQGNSA. At the junction V is shortened by 0 bases and J by 3 bases, with 3 bases in between. The CDR3 goes from the cysteine to the phenylalanine over 13 residues. Only the CDR3 part of the read is kept: 39 bases, read in frame from the first base.